This T cell receptor (beta chain) was found in a study of T cells expressing NK-cell markers. Study background: Sorted T-cell subsets CD3+CD56+NKG2C+, CD3+CD56+NKG2C- and CD3+CD56-NKG2C+ were TCR beta-sequenced. The eight sequenced donors comprised seven who were HCMV-seropositive and one who was seronegative.

Germline-derived CDR1 and CDR2 are SGHRS and YFSETQ. The CDR3 runs to 16 residues. Following a re-call of the 5' RACE reads, TCRdb has one entry per CDR3 protein and lacks DNA. This repertoire includes about half a million distinct CDR3 sequences. A remark on this clonotype: What it recognizes is unknown.

Study-level points and caveats: Dominance of the CD3+CD56-NKG2C+ fraction by these clonotypes also held in a handful of donors.

V is TRBV5-1 and J is TRBJ2-4; TCRdb reports TRBD1, a call that lacks DNA to check it against. This receptor was taken from a woman aged 50 to 60 in good health. The sequenced sample consisted of blood T cells: a sorted CD56 or NKG2C T cell subset, CD4+ or CD8+ T cells, or bulk PBMC T cells (not recorded which). The chain's CDR3 is CASSYPTGTAKNIQYF.